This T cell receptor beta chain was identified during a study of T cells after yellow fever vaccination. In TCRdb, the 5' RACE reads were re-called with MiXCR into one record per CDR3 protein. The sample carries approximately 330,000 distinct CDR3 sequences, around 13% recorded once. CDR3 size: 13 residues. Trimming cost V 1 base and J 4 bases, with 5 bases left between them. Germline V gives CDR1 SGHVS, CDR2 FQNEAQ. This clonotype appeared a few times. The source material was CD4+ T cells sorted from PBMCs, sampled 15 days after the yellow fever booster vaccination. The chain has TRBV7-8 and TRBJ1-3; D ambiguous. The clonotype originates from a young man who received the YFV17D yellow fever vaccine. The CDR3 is CASSLDLGNTIYF. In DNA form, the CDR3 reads TGTGCCAGCAGCTTAGACCTCGGAAACACCATATATTTT. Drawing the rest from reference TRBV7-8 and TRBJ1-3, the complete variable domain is GAGVSQSPRYKVAKRGQDVALRCDPISGHVSLFWYQQALGQGPEFLTYFQNEAQLDKSGLPSDRFFAERPEGSVSTLKIQRTQQEDSAVYLCASSLDLGNTIYFGEGSWLTVV.